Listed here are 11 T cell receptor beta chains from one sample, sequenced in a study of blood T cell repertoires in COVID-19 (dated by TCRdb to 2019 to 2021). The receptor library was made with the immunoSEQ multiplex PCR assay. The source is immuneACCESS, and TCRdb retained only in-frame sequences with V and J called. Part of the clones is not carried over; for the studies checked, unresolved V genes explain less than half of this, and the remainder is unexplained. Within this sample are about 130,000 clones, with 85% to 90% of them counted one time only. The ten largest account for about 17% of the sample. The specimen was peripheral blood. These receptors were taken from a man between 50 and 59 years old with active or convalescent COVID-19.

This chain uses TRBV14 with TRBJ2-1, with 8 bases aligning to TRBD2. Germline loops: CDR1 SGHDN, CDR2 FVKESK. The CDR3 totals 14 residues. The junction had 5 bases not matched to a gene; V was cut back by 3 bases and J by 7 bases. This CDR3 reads CASSHPGLVNEQFF. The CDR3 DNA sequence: TGTGCCAGCAGCCATCCGGGACTAGTAAATGAGCAGTTCTTC. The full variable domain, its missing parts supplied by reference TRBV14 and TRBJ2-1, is EAGVTQFPSHSVIEKGQTVTLRCDPISGHDNLYWYRRVMGKEIKFLLHFVKESKQDESGMPNNRFLAERTGGTYSTLKVQPAELEDSGVYFCASSHPGLVNEQFFGPGTRLTVL.

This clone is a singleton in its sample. In DNA, the CDR3 is TGTGCCTGGATCGAGGGAGCTACTGGAAACACCATATATTTT. It codes for CAWIEGATGNTIYF. This sequence joins TRBV30 and TRBJ1-3, with D unresolved. The germline V and J ends were trimmed by 4 bases and 2 bases, with 12 bases remaining between them. The CDR3 consists of 14 residues. Germline CDR1 and CDR2: GTSNPN and SVGIG (reference sequence). The full variable domain, in which reference TRBV30 and TRBJ1-3 provide the parts outside the CDR3, is SQTIHQWPATLVQPVGSPLSLECTVEGTSNPNLYWYRQAAGRGLQLLFYSVGIGQISSEVPQNLSASRPQDRQFILSSKKLLLSDSGFYLCAWIEGATGNTIYFGEGSWLTVV.

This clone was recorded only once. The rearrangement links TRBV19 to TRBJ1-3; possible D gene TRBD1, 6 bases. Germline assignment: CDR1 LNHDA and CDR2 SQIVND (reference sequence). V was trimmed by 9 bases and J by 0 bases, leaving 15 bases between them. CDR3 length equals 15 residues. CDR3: CASVRGGSSGNTIYF. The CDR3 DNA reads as TGTGCCAGCGTCAGGGGTGGTTCCTCTGGAAACACCATATATTTT.

CDR3 bases: TGCGCCAGCAGCCAAGATGACAGGGGGTCCGCTGAAGCTTTCTTT. This translates into CASSQDDRGSAEAFF. V usage is TRBV4-3 and J usage is TRBJ1-1, with 9 bases fitting TRBD1. V lost 0 bases, J lost 6 bases, and 5 bases stayed unmatched. The CDR3 is made up of 15 amino acids. Germline V gene sequence: CDR1 LGHNA, CDR2 YSLEER.

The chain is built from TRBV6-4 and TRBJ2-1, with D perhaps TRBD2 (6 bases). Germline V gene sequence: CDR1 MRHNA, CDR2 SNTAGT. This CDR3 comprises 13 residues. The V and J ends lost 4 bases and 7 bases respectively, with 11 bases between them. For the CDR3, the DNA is TGTGCCAGCAGTGCTCTCGGGGGTAATGAGCAGTTCTTC. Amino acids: CASSALGGNEQFF.

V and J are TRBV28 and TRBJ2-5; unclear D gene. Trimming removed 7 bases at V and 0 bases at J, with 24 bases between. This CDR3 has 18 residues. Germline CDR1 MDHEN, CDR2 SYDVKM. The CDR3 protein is CASTTDLLFGAYQETQYF. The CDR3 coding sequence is TGTGCCAGCACCACCGATCTCCTGTTTGGAGCGTACCAAGAGACCCAGTACTTC.

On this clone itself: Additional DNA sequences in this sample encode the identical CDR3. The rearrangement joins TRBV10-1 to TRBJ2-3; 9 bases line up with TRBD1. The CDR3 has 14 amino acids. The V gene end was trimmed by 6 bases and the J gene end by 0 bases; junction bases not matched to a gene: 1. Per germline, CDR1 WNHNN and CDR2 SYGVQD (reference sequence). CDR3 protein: CASSDRGSTDTQYF. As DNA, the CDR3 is TGCGCCAGCAGCGACAGGGGGAGCACAGATACGCAGTATTTT.

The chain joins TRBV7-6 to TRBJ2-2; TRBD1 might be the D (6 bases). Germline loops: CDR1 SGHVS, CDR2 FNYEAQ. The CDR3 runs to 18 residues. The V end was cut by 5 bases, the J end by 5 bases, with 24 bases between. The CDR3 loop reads CASSPQVVSRGWTGELFF. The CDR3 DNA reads TGTGCCAGCAGCCCCCAGGTAGTGAGTAGGGGGTGGACCGGGGAGCTGTTTTTT.

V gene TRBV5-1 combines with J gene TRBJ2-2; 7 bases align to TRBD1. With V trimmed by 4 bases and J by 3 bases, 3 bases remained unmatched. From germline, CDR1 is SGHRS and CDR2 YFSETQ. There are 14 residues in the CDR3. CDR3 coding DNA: TGCGCCAGCAGCCAAACAGGGGACACCGGGGAGCTGTTTTTT. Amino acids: CASSQTGDTGELFF.

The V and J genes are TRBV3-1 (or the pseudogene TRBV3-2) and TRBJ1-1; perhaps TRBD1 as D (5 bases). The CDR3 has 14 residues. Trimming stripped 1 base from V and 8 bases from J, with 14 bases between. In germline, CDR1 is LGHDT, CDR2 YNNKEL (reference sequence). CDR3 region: CASSQVAGVGEAFF. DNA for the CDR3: TGTGCCAGCAGCCAAGTAGCGGGGGTTGGAGAAGCTTTCTTT.

The CDR3: CASTTGGAGEKLFF. CDR3 nucleotides: TGTGCCAGCACTACAGGGGGCGCGGGAGAAAAACTGTTTTTT. This rearrangement joins TRBV2 to TRBJ1-4, with TRBD1 identical over 9 bases. The V and J ends lost 7 bases and 8 bases, in that order; junction bases with no gene match: 8. The germline CDR1 and CDR2 sequences are SNHLY and FYNNEI. This CDR3 has 14 amino acids.